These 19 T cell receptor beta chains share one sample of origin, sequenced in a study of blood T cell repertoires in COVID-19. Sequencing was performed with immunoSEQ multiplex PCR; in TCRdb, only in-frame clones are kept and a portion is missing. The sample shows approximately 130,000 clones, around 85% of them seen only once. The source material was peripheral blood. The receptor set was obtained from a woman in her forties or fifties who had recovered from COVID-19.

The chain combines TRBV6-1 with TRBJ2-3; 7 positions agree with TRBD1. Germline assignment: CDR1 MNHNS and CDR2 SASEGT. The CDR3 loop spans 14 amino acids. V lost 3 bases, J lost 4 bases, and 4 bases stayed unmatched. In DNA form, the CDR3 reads TGTGCCAGCAGTGAGAGAGGGGGCCCAGATACGCAGTATTTT. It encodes CASSERGGPDTQYF.

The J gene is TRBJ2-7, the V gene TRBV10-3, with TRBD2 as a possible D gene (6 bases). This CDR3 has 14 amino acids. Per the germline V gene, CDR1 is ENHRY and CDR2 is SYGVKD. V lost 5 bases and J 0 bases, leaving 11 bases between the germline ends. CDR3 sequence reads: CAISSRESSYEQYF. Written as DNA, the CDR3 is TGTGCCATCAGTTCCCGGGAGAGCTCCTACGAGCAGTACTTC.

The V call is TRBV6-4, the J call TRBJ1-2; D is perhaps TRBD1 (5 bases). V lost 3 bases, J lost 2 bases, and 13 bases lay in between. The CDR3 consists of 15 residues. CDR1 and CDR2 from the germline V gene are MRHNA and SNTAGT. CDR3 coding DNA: TGTGCCAGCAGTGAATTCGTCGGGGGAAACTATGGCTACACCTTC. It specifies CASSEFVGGNYGYTF.

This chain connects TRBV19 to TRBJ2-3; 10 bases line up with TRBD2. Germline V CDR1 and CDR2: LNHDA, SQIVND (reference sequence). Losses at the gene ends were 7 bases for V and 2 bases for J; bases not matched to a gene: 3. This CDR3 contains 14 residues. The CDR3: CASTGLAHTDTQYF. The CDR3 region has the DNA TGTGCCAGTACGGGACTAGCGCACACAGATACGCAGTATTTT.

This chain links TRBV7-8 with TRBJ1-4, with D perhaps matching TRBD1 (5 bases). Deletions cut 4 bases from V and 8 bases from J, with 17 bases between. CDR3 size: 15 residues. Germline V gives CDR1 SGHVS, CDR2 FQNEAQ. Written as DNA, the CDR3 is TGTGCCAGCAGCTCCCAGGGAATTGTAAGAGAAAAACTGTTTTTT. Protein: CASSSQGIVREKLFF. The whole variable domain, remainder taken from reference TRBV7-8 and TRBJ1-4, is GAGVSQSPRYKVAKRGQDVALRCDPISGHVSLFWYQQALGQGPEFLTYFQNEAQLDKSGLPSDRFFAERPEGSVSTLKIQRTQQEDSAVYLCASSSQGIVREKLFFGSGTQLSVL.

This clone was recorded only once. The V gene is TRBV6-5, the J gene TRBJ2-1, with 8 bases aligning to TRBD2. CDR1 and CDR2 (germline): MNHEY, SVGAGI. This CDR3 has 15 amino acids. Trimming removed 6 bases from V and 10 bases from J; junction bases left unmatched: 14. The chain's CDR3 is CASSPMGGGSTEQFF. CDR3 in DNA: TGTGCCAGCAGCCCCATGGGCGGGGGGTCCACGGAGCAGTTCTTC.

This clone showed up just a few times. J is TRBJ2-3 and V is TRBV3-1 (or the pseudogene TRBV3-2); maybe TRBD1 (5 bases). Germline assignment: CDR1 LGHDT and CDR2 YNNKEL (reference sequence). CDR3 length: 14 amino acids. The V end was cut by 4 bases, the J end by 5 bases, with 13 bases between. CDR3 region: CASSPEVGRDTQYF. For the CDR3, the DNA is TGTGCCAGCAGCCCTGAGGTGGGGCGAGATACGCAGTATTTT.

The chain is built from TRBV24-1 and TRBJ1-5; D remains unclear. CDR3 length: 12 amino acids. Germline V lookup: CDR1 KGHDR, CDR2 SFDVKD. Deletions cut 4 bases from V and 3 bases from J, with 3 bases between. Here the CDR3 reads CATSDLNQPQHF. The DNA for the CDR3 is TGTGCCACCAGTGACCTCAATCAGCCCCAGCATTTT.

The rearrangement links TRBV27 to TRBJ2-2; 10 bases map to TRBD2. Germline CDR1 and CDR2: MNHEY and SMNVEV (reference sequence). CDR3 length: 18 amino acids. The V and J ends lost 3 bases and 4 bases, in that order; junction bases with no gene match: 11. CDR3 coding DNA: TGTGCCAGCAGTTTCGGGCTAGCGGGAGCTCGTGTCACCGGGGAGCTGTTTTTT. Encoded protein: CASSFGLAGARVTGELFF.

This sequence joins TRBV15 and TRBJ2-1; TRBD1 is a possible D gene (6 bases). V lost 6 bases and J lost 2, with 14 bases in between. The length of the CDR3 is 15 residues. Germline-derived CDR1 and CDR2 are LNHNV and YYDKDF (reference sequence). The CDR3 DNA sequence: TGTGCCACCAGTAAAGCGAGGGGGACCTACAATGAGCAGTTCTTC. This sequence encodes CATSKARGTYNEQFF.

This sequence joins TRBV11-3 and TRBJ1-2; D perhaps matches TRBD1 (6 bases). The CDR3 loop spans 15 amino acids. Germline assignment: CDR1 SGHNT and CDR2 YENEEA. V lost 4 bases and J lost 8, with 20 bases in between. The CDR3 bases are TGTGCCAGCAGCTCCCAGTCGTGGGGGCTAGACGGCTACACCTTC. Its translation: CASSSQSWGLDGYTF.

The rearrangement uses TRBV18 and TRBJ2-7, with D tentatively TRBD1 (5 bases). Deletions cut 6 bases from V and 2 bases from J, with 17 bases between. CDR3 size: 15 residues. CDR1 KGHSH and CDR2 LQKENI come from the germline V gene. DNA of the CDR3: TGTGCCAGCTCGCCGTCCGGGCAGGGTACCTACGAGCAGTACTTC. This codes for CASSPSGQGTYEQYF. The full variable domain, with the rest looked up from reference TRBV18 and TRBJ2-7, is NAGVMQNPRHLVRRRGQEARLRCSPMKGHSHVYWYRQLPEEGLKFMVYLQKENIIDESGMPKERFSAEFPKEGPSILRIQQVVRGDSAAYFCASSPSGQGTYEQYFGPGTRLTVT.

The CDR3 nucleotides are TGTGCCAGCAGTTACGCAGGGACAGGGGACACCGGGGAGCTGTTTTTT. Its protein product is CASSYAGTGDTGELFF. The V and J genes are TRBV6-6 and TRBJ2-2, with TRBD1 identical over 10 bases. J gave up 3 bases and V 2 bases, and 3 bases lay outside the gene matches. CDR1 is MNHNY and CDR2 is SVGAGI in the germline V gene (reference sequence). The CDR3 totals 16 residues.

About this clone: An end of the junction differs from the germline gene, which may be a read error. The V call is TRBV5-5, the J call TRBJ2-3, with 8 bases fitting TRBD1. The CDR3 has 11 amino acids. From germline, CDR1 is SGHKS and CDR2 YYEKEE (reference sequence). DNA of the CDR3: TGTGCCAGCAGCTTACGGGACAGGTTGAATTTT. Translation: CASSLRDRLNF. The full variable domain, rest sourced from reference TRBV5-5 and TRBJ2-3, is DAGVTQSPTHLIKTRGQQVTLRCSPISGHKSVSWYQQVLGQGPQFIFQYYEKEERGRGNFPDRFSARQFPNYSSELNVNALLLGDSALYLCASSLRDRLNFGPGTRLTVL.

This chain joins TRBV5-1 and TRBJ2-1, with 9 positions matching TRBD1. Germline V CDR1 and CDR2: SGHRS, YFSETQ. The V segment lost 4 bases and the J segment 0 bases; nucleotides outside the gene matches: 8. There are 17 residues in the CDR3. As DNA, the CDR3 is TGCGCCAGCAGCCGGACAGGGGTAATGAACTCCTACAATGAGCAGTTCTTC. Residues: CASSRTGVMNSYNEQFF.

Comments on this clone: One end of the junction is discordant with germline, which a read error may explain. CDR3 residues: CATSRDRIKHF. CDR3 nucleotide sequence: TGTGCCACCAGTCGGGACAGGATTAAACATTTT. The chain uses TRBV24-1 and TRBJ2-3; 8 bases are a match to TRBD1. Germline values: CDR1 KGHDR, CDR2 SFDVKD. This CDR3 spans 11 amino acids.

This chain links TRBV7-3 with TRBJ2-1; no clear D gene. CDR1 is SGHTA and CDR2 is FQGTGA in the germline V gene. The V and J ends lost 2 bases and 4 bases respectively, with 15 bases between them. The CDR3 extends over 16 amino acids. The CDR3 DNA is TGTGCCAGCAGCTTACGCGAAAGTGGTACTTACAATGAGCAGTTCTTC. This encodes CASSLRESGTYNEQFF.

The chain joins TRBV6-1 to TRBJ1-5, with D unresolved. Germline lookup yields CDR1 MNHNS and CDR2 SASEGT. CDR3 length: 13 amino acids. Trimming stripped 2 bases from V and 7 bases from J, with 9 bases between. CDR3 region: CASSERERQPQHF. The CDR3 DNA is TGTGCCAGCAGTGAACGGGAAAGGCAGCCCCAGCATTTT.

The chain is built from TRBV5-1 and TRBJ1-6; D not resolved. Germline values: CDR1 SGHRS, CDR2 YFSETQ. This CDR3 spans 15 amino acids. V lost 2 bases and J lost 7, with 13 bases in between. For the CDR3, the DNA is TGCGCCAGCAGCTTCGTTGCGACGGAGAATTCACCCCTCCACTTT. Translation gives CASSFVATENSPLHF. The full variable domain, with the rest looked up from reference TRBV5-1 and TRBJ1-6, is KAGVTQTPRYLIKTRGQQVTLSCSPISGHRSVSWYQQTPGQGLQFLFEYFSETQRNKGNFPGRFSGRQFSNSRSEMNVSTLELGDSALYLCASSFVATENSPLHFGNGTRLTVT.